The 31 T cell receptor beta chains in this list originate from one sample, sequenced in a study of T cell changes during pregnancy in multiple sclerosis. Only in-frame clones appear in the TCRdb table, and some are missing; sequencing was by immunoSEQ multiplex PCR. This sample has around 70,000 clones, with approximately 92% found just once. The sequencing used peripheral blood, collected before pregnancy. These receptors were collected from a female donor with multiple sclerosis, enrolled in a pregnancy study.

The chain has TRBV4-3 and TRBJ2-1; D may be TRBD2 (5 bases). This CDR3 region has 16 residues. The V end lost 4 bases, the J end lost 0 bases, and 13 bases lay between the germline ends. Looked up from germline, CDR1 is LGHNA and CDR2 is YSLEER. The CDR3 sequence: CASSLGLPSSYNEQFF. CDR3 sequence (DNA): TGCGCCAGCAGCCTTGGACTCCCGAGCTCCTACAATGAGCAGTTCTTC.

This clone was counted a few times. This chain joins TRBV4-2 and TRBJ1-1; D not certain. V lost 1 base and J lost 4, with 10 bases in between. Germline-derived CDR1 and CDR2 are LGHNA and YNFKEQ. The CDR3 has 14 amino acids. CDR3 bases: TGTGCCAGCAGCCAAGGTAGCTATCGCACTGAAGCTTTCTTT. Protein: CASSQGSYRTEAFF.

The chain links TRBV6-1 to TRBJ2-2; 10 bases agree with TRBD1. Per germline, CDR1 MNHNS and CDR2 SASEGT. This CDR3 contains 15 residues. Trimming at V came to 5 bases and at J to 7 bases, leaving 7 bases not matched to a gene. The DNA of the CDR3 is TGTGCCAGCAGTCCCTGGACAGGGGGGATCGGGGAGCTGTTTTTT. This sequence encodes CASSPWTGGIGELFF.

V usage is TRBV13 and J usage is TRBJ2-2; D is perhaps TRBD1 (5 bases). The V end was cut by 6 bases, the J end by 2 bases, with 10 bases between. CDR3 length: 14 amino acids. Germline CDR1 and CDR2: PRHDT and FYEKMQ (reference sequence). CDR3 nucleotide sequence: TGTGCCAGCAGGACAGTTTCTAACACCGGGGAGCTGTTTTTT. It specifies CASRTVSNTGELFF. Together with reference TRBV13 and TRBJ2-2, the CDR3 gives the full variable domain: AAGVIQSPRHLIKEKRETATLKCYPIPRHDTVYWYQQGPGQDPQFLISFYEKMQSDKGSIPDRFSAQQFSDYHSELNMSSLELGDSALYFCASRTVSNTGELFFGEGSRLTVL.

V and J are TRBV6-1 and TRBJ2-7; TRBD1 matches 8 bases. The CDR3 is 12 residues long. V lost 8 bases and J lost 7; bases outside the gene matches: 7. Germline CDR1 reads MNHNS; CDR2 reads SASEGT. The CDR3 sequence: CASLQGVGEQYF. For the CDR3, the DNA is TGTGCCAGCTTACAGGGGGTAGGAGAGCAGTACTTC.

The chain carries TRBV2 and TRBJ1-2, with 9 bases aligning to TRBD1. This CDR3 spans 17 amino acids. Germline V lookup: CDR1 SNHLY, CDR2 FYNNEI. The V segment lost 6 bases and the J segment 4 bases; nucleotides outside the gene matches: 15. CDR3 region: CASSLNSPGQGSYGYTF. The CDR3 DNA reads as TGTGCCAGCAGCCTCAACTCCCCAGGACAGGGGAGCTATGGCTACACCTTC.

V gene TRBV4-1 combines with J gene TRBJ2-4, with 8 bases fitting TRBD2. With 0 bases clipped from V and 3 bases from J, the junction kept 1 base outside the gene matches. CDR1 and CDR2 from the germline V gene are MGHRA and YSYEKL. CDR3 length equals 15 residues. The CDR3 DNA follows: TGCGCCAGCAGCCAAGAGAGCGGGAGCAAAAACATTCAGTACTTC. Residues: CASSQESGSKNIQYF.

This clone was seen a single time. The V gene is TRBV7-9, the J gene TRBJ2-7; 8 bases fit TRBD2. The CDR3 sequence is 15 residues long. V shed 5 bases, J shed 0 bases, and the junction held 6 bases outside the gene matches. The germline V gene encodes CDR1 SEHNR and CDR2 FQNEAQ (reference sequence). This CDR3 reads CASSLTSGGSYEQYF. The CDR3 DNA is TGTGCCAGCAGCCTTACTAGCGGAGGCTCCTACGAGCAGTACTTC.

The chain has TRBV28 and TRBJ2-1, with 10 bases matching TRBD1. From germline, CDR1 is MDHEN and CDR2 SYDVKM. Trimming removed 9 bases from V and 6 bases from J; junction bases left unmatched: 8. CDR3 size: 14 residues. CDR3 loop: CASKTGGIFNEQFF. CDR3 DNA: TGTGCCAGTAAGACAGGGGGCATTTTCAATGAGCAGTTCTTC. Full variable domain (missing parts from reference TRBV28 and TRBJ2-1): DVKVTQSSRYLVKRTGEKVFLECVQDMDHENMFWYRQDPGLGLRLIYFSYDVKMKEKGDIPEGYSVSREKKERFSLILESASTNQTSMYLCASKTGGIFNEQFFGPGTRLTVL.

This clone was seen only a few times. DNA for the CDR3: TGTGCCAGCAGACGGACAGGGGGCACTGAAGCTTTCTTT. Protein product: CASRRTGGTEAFF. V is TRBV27 and J is TRBJ1-1; 10 bases are a match to TRBD1. Germline CDR1 reads MNHEY; CDR2 reads SMNVEV (reference sequence). The CDR3 is made up of 13 amino acids. Trimming took 6 bases from V and 4 from J; bases not matched to a gene: 2.

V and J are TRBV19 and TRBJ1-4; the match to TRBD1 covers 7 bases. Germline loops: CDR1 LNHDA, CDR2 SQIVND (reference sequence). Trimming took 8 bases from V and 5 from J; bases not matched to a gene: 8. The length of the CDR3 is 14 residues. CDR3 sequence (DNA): TGTGCCAGTGGGGTCGGGACAGTCAATGAAAAACTGTTTTTT. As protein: CASGVGTVNEKLFF.

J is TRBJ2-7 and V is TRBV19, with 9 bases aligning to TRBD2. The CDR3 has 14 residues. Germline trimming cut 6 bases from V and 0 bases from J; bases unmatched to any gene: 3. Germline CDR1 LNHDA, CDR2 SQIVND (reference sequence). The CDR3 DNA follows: TGTGCCAGTAGGCGGGGGGGGAGCTCCTACGAGCAGTACTTC. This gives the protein CASRRGGSSYEQYF.

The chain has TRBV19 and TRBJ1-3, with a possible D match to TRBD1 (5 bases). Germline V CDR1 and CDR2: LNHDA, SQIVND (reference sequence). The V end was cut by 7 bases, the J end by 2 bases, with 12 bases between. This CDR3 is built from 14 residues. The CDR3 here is CASIRGATGNTIYF. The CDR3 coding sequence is TGTGCCAGTATCCGCGGGGCCACTGGAAACACCATATATTTT.

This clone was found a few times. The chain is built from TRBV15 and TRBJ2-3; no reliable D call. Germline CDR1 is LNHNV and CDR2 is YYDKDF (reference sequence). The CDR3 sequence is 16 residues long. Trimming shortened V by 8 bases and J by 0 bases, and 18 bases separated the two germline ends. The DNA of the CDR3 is TGTGCCACCGCAGGCACGCCCCAAATTAGCACAGATACGCAGTATTTT. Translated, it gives CATAGTPQISTDTQYF.

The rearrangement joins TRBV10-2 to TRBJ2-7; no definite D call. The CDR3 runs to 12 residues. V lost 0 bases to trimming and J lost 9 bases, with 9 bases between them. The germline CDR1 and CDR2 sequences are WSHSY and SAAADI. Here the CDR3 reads CASSESKRGQYF. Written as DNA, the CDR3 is TGCGCCAGCAGTGAGTCGAAGCGTGGGCAGTACTTC.

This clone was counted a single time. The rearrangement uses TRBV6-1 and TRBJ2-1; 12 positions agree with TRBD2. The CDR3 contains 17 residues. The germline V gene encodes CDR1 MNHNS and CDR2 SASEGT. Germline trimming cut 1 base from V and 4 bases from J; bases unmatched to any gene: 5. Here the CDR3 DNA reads TGTGCCAGCAGTGAAGGCCTAGCGGGAGGGCAATACAATGAGCAGTTCTTC. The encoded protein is CASSEGLAGGQYNEQFF.

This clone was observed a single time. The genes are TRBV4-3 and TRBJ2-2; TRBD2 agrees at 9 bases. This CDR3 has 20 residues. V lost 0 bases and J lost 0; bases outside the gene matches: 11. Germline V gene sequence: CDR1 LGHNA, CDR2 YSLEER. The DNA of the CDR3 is TGCGCCAGCAGCCAAGATCTGGCGGGAGGGTTAGGGTCGAACACCGGGGAGCTGTTTTTT. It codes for CASSQDLAGGLGSNTGELFF.

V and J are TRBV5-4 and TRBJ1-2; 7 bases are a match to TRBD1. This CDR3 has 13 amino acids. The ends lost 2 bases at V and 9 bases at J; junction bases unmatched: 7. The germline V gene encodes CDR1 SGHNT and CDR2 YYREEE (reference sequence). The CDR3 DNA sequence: TGTGCCAGCAGCTTAAGGGGACAGCAGAGCTACACCTTC. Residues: CASSLRGQQSYTF. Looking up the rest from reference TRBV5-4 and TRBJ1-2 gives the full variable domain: ETGVTQSPTHLIKTRGQQVTLRCSSQSGHNTVSWYQQALGQGPQFIFQYYREEENGRGNFPPRFSGLQFPNYSSELNVNALELDDSALYLCASSLRGQQSYTFGSGTRLTVV.

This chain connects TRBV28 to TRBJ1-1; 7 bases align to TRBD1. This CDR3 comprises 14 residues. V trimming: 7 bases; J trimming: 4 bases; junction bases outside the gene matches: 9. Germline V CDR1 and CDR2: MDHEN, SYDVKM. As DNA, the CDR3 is TGTGCCAGCACTCCCCCTAGACAGGGCACTGAAGCTTTCTTT. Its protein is CASTPPRQGTEAFF. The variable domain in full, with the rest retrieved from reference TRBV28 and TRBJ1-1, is DVKVTQSSRYLVKRTGEKVFLECVQDMDHENMFWYRQDPGLGLRLIYFSYDVKMKEKGDIPEGYSVSREKKERFSLILESASTNQTSMYLCASTPPRQGTEAFFGQGTRLTVV.

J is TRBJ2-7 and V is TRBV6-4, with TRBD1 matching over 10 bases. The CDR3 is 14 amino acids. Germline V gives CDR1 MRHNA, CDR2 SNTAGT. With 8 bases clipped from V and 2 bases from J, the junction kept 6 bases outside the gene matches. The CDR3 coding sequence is TGTGCCAGCGCCCTCGGACAGGGGGCCTACGAGCAGTACTTC. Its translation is CASALGQGAYEQYF.

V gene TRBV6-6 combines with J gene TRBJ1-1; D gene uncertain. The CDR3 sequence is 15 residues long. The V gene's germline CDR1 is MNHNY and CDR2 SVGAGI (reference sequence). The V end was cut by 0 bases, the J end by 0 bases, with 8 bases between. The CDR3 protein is CASSYSGGMNTEAFF. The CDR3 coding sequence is TGTGCCAGCAGTTACTCGGGAGGGATGAACACTGAAGCTTTCTTT.

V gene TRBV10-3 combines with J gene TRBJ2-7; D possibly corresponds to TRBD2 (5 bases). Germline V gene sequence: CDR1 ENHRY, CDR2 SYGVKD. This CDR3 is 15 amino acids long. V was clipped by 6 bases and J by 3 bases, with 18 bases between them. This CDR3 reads CAISARLGASYEQYF. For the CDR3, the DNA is TGTGCCATCAGCGCCCGGTTGGGAGCGAGCTACGAGCAGTACTTC.

This chain's CDR3 is CATSVRSNQPQHF. CDR3 DNA: TGTGCCACCAGCGTTCGTTCTAATCAGCCCCAGCATTTT. The chain links TRBV15 to TRBJ1-5; no clear D. This CDR3 comprises 13 residues. V lost 5 bases and J 4 bases, leaving 9 bases between the germline ends. The V gene's germline CDR1 is LNHNV and CDR2 YYDKDF (reference sequence).

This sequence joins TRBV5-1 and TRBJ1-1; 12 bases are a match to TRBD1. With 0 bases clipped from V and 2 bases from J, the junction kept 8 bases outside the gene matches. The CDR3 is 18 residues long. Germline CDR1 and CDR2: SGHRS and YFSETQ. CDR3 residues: CASSLGPPGTGGNTEAFF. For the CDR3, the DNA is TGCGCCAGCAGCTTGGGGCCGCCCGGGACAGGGGGCAACACTGAAGCTTTCTTT.

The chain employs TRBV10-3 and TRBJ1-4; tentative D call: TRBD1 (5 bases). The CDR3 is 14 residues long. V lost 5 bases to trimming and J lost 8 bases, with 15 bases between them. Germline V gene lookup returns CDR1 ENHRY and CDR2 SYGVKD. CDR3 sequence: CAISPGQLDEKLFF. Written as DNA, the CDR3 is TGTGCCATCAGTCCAGGGCAGTTGGACGAAAAACTGTTTTTT.

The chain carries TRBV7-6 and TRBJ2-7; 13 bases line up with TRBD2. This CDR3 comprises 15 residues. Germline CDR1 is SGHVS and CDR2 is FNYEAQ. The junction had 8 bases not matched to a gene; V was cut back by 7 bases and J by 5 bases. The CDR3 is CASNTSGRAEDEQYF. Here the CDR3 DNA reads TGTGCCAGCAACACTAGCGGGAGGGCCGAGGACGAGCAGTACTTC.

CDR3 region: CASPTLSTGENTEAFF. The CDR3 DNA sequence: TGTGCCAGCCCGACCCTTTCGACAGGGGAGAACACTGAAGCTTTCTTT. The genes are TRBV2 and TRBJ1-1; the match to TRBD1 covers 8 bases. The germline gives CDR1 SNHLY, CDR2 FYNNEI. CDR3 length: 16 residues. Trimming cost V 8 bases and J 1 base; bases outside gene matches: 12.

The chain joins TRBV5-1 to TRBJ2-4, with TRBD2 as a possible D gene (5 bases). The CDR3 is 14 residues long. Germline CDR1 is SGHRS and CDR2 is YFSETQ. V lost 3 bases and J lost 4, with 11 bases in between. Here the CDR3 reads CASSSPTGKNIQYF. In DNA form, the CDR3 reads TGCGCCAGCAGCTCACCGACGGGAAAAAACATTCAGTACTTC.

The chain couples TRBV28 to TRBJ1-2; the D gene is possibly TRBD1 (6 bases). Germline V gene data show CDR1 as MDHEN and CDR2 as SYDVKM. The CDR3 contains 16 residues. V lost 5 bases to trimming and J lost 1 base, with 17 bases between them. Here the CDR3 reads CASSRVSQGLNYGYTF. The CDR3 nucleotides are TGTGCCAGCAGTCGCGTGTCCCAGGGGCTTAACTATGGCTACACCTTC.

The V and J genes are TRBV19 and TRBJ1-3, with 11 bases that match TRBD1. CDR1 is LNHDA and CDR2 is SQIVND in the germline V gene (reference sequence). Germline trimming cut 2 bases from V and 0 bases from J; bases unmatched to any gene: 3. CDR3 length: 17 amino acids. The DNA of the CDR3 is TGTGCCAGTAGTATACGGACAGGGGGCATCTCTGGAAACACCATATATTTT. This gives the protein CASSIRTGGISGNTIYF.

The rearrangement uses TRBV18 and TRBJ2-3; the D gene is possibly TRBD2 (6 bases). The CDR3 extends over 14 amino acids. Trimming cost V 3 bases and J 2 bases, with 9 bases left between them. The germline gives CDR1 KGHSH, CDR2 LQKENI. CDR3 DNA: TGTGCCAGCTCACCGACTAGAACCACAGATACGCAGTATTTT. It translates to CASSPTRTTDTQYF.